Each of the 29 T cell receptor beta chains below was sequenced from the same sample in a study of shared clonotypes between healthy human individuals (dated by TCRdb to 2018 to 2021). Libraries were built with the immunoSEQ multiplex PCR assay. The immuneACCESS repertoire file appears here via TCRdb, limited to in-frame rearrangements. These files lack a portion of the clones; in checked studies, under half of the deficit traces to unresolved V genes, and the cause of the others is not known. Here the sample has about 2,200,000 clones; around 93% occur a single time. Under 2% of the sample belongs to the ten largest clones. CD8 naive samples consisted of CD45RO-negative cells that were positively selected for CCR7, yielding a CD45RA+CCR7+ population without TemRA cells. Sequenced input: naive CD8+ T cells from PBMCs. The cell subset or site label, as the study defines it: CD45RA+CCR7+. These receptors all come from a man aged 18 to 30 in good health. Some clones in this sample may be carry-over from other donors' samples.

The chain uses TRBV15 and TRBJ1-4; 7 positions agree with TRBD1. CDR1 and CDR2 from the germline V gene are LNHNV and YYDKDF (reference sequence). V was pared by 1 base and J by 7 bases, with 3 bases of the junction left unmatched. CDR3 length: 14 amino acids. The CDR3: CATSRGQGGEKLFF. Written as DNA, the CDR3 is TGTGCCACCAGCAGAGGACAGGGAGGTGAAAAACTGTTTTTT.

The rearrangement uses TRBV12-1 and TRBJ2-4; TRBD2, the table's D call, lacks a check against the DNA. TRBV12-1 counts as a pseudogene. This CDR3 spans 16 amino acids. The CDR3 nucleotides are TGTGCCAGCAGCTCCCCCGGGGGGACTAGATTAAACATTCAGTACTTC. Translated, it gives CASSSPGGTRLNIQYF.

The chain uses TRBV4-1 and TRBJ2-7; the match to TRBD1 covers 8 bases. The CDR3 is 15 residues long. V was clipped by 1 base and J by 2 bases; unmatched bases: 4. The germline V gene encodes CDR1 MGHRA and CDR2 YSYEKL. The CDR3 loop reads CASSQVGRGPYEQYF. Here the CDR3 DNA reads TGCGCCAGCAGCCAAGTCGGCAGGGGGCCCTACGAGCAGTACTTC.

Notes on this clone: This sample includes further DNA sequences coding for the same CDR3. The chain links TRBV5-1 to TRBJ2-2, with D unclear. The V end was cut by 5 bases, the J end by 3 bases, with 5 bases between. The germline V gene has CDR1 SGHRS and CDR2 YFSETQ. The CDR3 extends over 12 amino acids. The chain's CDR3 is CASRVDTGELFF. The CDR3 nucleotides are TGCGCCAGCAGGGTGGACACCGGGGAGCTGTTTTTT.

This chain uses TRBV19 with TRBJ2-1, with 9 bases aligning to TRBD2. Germline V gene lookup returns CDR1 LNHDA and CDR2 SQIVND (reference sequence). V shed 7 bases, J shed 3 bases, and the junction held 10 bases outside the gene matches. This CDR3 region has 16 residues. This chain's CDR3 is CASTPGLAYNYNEQFF. Written as DNA, the CDR3 is TGTGCCAGTACCCCCGGACTAGCGTACAACTACAATGAGCAGTTCTTC.

The gene calls are TRBV5-1 and TRBJ2-7; 7 positions match TRBD1. V lost 5 bases to trimming and J lost 3 bases; unmatched junction nucleotides: 8. Germline-derived CDR1 and CDR2 are SGHRS and YFSETQ. The CDR3 length is 14 residues. This CDR3 is CASRSAGGYYEQYF. The CDR3 coding sequence is TGCGCCAGCAGATCTGCAGGGGGATACTACGAGCAGTACTTC.

The chain is built from TRBV6-5 and TRBJ1-1, with D unresolved. The germline V gene encodes CDR1 MNHEY and CDR2 SVGAGI. The V gene lost 2 bases and the J gene lost 8 bases, with 18 bases spanning the gap. The CDR3 covers 15 residues. Here the CDR3 DNA reads TGTGCCAGCAGTTACCGCGCTTTTGGAGGCGTCGAAGCTTTCTTT. It translates to CASSYRAFGGVEAFF.

DNA for the CDR3: TGTGCCAGCAGCCCAAGGGCCCCGGGGCGACGGAATGAGCAGTTCTTC. Translation: CASSPRAPGRRNEQFF. V and J are TRBV9 and TRBJ2-1, with D possibly called TRBD1 or TRBD2 (5 bases each). This CDR3 has 16 residues. Trimming shortened V by 4 bases and J by 7 bases, and 21 bases separated the two germline ends. Germline V CDR1 and CDR2: SGDLS, YYNGEE.

The chain couples TRBV4-3 to TRBJ1-4; possible D gene TRBD1, 6 bases. The CDR3 loop spans 15 amino acids. CDR1 is LGHNA, CDR2 YSLEER, per germline. The V gene lost 0 bases and the J gene lost 7 bases, with 12 bases spanning the gap. CDR3 sequence (DNA): TGCGCCAGCAGCCAAGATTACAGGGCGGGTGAAAAACTGTTTTTT. Residues: CASSQDYRAGEKLFF.

The rearrangement joins TRBV15 to TRBJ2-1, with TRBD2 identical over 8 bases. CDR1 and CDR2 (germline): LNHNV, YYDKDF (reference sequence). J gave up 8 bases and V 5 bases, and 11 bases lay outside the gene matches. The CDR3 runs 15 residues. This CDR3 is CATSEREFNEDEQFF. In nucleotides, the CDR3 is TGTGCCACCAGCGAGCGGGAGTTCAATGAAGATGAGCAGTTCTTC.

This chain links TRBV10-3 with TRBJ2-5, with TRBD2 as a possible D gene (5 bases). CDR1 and CDR2 from the germline V gene are ENHRY and SYGVKD. The CDR3 spans 14 residues. The V gene lost 5 bases and the J gene lost 1 base, with 11 bases spanning the gap. The DNA of the CDR3 is TGTGCCATCAGTCACCGGGATACCCAAGAGACCCAGTACTTC. Protein: CAISHRDTQETQYF.

The chain joins TRBV18 to TRBJ2-3; TRBD2 matches at 7 bases. The CDR3 extends over 16 amino acids. The trim removed 2 bases at V and 5 bases at J, leaving 10 bases unmatched. Germline values: CDR1 KGHSH, CDR2 LQKENI. CDR3 nucleotides: TGTGCCAGCTCACCAAGTGGTCTAGCGGCACAAGATACGCAGTATTTT. Translation: CASSPSGLAAQDTQYF.

This clone was counted a few times. The chain joins TRBV6-1 to TRBJ1-2, with D unclear. Germline lookup yields CDR1 MNHNS and CDR2 SASEGT. This CDR3 is 14 amino acids long. Trimming pared 7 bases from V and 4 bases from J, leaving 16 bases between. CDR3 bases: TGTGCCAGCACCGAGGGTCCACAAGGCTATGGCTACACCTTC. Amino acids: CASTEGPQGYGYTF.

This chain joins TRBV9 and TRBJ2-6; D may be TRBD1 or TRBD2 (5 bases each). V shed 2 bases and J shed 0 bases, with 18 bases lying between them. The V gene's germline CDR1 is SGDLS and CDR2 YYNGEE. This CDR3 is built from 19 residues. The CDR3 loop is CASSVPGTGLVSGANVLTF. For the CDR3, the DNA is TGTGCCAGCAGCGTTCCCGGGACGGGGCTAGTCTCTGGGGCCAACGTCCTGACTTTC.

The chain combines TRBV7-9 with TRBJ2-1, with 11 positions matching TRBD2. The J segment lost 3 bases and the V segment lost 8 bases, leaving 6 bases of the junction unmatched. The CDR3 length is 15 residues. CDR1 is SEHNR and CDR2 is FQNEAQ in the germline V gene (reference sequence). CDR3 in amino acids: CASSSTSGIYNEQFF. CDR3 sequence (DNA): TGTGCCAGCTCCTCGACTAGCGGGATCTACAATGAGCAGTTCTTC.

This chain joins TRBV19 and TRBJ2-7, with D perhaps TRBD1 or TRBD2 (7 bases each). Trimming removed 5 bases at V and 6 bases at J, with 14 bases between. CDR3 size: 13 residues. Germline lookup yields CDR1 LNHDA and CDR2 SQIVND (reference sequence). The CDR3 bases are TGTGCCAGTAGTCTGGTCAGGGGGGGCGAGCAGTACTTC. This gives the protein CASSLVRGGEQYF.

For the CDR3, the DNA is TGTGCCAGTAGTATTCCGGGACTAGCGAGCACCACCGAGCAGTACTTC. Amino acid sequence: CASSIPGLASTTEQYF. This chain uses TRBV19 with TRBJ2-7, with 10 positions matching TRBD2. The ends lost 3 bases at V and 6 bases at J; junction bases unmatched: 11. Germline values: CDR1 LNHDA, CDR2 SQIVND (reference sequence). The CDR3 loop spans 16 amino acids.

This chain joins TRBV7-2 and TRBJ2-3, with D possibly matching TRBD1 (5 bases). Trimming stripped 5 bases from V and 3 bases from J, with 21 bases between. The CDR3 is 17 residues long. The V gene's germline CDR1 is SGHTA and CDR2 FQGNSA. The CDR3 protein is CASSHPPLWGRTDTQYF. The CDR3 DNA sequence: TGTGCCAGCAGCCACCCCCCTTTGTGGGGCCGTACAGATACGCAGTATTTT.

This chain joins TRBV6-1 and TRBJ2-7, with D possibly being TRBD1 (6 bases). The V gene lost 6 bases and the J gene lost 4 bases, with 13 bases spanning the gap. Per the germline V gene, CDR1 is MNHNS and CDR2 is SASEGT. This CDR3 comprises 13 residues. The chain's CDR3 is CASRPDSLYEQYF. For the CDR3, the DNA is TGTGCCAGCAGACCGGACAGTCTATACGAGCAGTACTTC.

The chain uses TRBV27 and TRBJ1-2; TRBD1 matches 7 bases. V lost 2 bases and J lost 8; bases outside the gene matches: 5. The CDR3 runs to 13 residues. Per germline, CDR1 MNHEY and CDR2 SMNVEV (reference sequence). This chain's CDR3 is CASSLRGLRGYTF. In nucleotides, the CDR3 is TGTGCCAGCAGTTTAAGGGGGCTGAGGGGCTACACCTTC.

This chain links TRBV14 with TRBJ2-7; TRBD2 might be the D (6 bases). The CDR3 is 16 amino acids. V lost 1 base and J 3 bases, leaving 16 bases between the germline ends. Germline V lookup: CDR1 SGHDN, CDR2 FVKESK. This CDR3 is CASSQARSGRSYEQYF. CDR3 nucleotides: TGTGCCAGCAGCCAAGCCCGTAGCGGACGGAGCTACGAGCAGTACTTC.

About this clone: Other DNA sequences within the sample encode an identical CDR3. The chain joins TRBV9 to TRBJ2-1; possibly TRBD2 for D (5 bases). The CDR3 has 11 residues. CDR1 is SGDLS and CDR2 is YYNGEE in the germline V gene. V was pared by 3 bases and J by 7 bases, with 5 bases between. CDR3 residues: CASSGGNEQFF. The CDR3 nucleotides read TGTGCCAGCAGCGGAGGGAATGAGCAGTTCTTC.

The rearrangement uses TRBV7-6 and TRBJ2-2, with D possibly TRBD2 on 6 matching bases. V shed 1 base and J shed 4 bases, with 16 bases lying between them. The germline V gene has CDR1 SGHVS and CDR2 FNYEAQ. The CDR3 is 17 amino acids. The CDR3 bases are TGTGCCAGCAGCTTAGTACCGGAGGGAATGGGCACCGGGGAGCTGTTTTTT. This sequence encodes CASSLVPEGMGTGELFF.

The chain carries TRBV7-9 and TRBJ1-1; 7 nucleotides line up with TRBD1. J lost 1 base, V lost 6 bases, and 5 bases had no gene match. The germline V gene has CDR1 SEHNR and CDR2 FQNEAQ (reference sequence). The length of the CDR3 is 14 residues. The DNA for the CDR3 is TGTGCCAGCAGATCTAACAGGGGGAACACTGAAGCTTTCTTT. Translating gives CASRSNRGNTEAFF.

The chain uses TRBV9 and TRBJ2-7; 8 bases match TRBD2. Per germline, CDR1 SGDLS and CDR2 YYNGEE. V gave up 6 bases and J gave up 7 bases; unmatched junction bases: 15. CDR3 length equals 15 residues. CDR3 region: CASTNTSGFPGEQYF. The CDR3 DNA follows: TGTGCCAGCACCAATACTAGCGGCTTCCCGGGGGAGCAGTACTTC.

This clone was seen just once. The chain joins TRBV28 to TRBJ1-2; D unresolved. This CDR3 comprises 15 residues. Trimming pared 7 bases from V and 1 base from J, leaving 16 bases between. Germline V gene data show CDR1 as MDHEN and CDR2 as SYDVKM. The CDR3 bases are TGTGCCAGCACTCAAAGGGCTATACTTAACTATGGCTACACCTTC. It codes for CASTQRAILNYGYTF.

The V gene is TRBV2, the J gene TRBJ2-7; either TRBD1 or TRBD2 may supply D (5 bases each). The CDR3 is 13 amino acids. Germline V lookup: CDR1 SNHLY, CDR2 FYNNEI. V lost 10 bases and J 3 bases, leaving 16 bases between the germline ends. CDR3 sequence: CANIGTEGYEQYF. DNA for the CDR3: TGTGCCAACATCGGGACCGAAGGCTACGAGCAGTACTTC.

Worth noting for this clone: The sample carries other DNA sequences with the same CDR3. The gene calls are TRBV4-1 and TRBJ2-1; 8 bases agree with TRBD1. The CDR3 consists of 14 residues. CDR1 and CDR2 (germline): MGHRA, YSYEKL. V shed 0 bases, J shed 7 bases, and the junction held 2 bases outside the gene matches. Here the CDR3 reads CASSQDRGLNEQFF. The CDR3 DNA reads TGCGCCAGCAGCCAAGACAGGGGGCTAAATGAGCAGTTCTTC.

For this clone: Other DNA sequences within the sample encode an identical CDR3. J is TRBJ2-1 and V is TRBV27; D remains unclear. CDR1 MNHEY and CDR2 SMNVEV come from the germline V gene (reference sequence). V gave up 0 bases and J gave up 7 bases, with 7 bases separating them. The CDR3 length is 13 residues. The CDR3 DNA follows: TGTGCCAGCAGTTTATCGAGCCGGAATGAGCAGTTCTTC. Protein sequence: CASSLSSRNEQFF.